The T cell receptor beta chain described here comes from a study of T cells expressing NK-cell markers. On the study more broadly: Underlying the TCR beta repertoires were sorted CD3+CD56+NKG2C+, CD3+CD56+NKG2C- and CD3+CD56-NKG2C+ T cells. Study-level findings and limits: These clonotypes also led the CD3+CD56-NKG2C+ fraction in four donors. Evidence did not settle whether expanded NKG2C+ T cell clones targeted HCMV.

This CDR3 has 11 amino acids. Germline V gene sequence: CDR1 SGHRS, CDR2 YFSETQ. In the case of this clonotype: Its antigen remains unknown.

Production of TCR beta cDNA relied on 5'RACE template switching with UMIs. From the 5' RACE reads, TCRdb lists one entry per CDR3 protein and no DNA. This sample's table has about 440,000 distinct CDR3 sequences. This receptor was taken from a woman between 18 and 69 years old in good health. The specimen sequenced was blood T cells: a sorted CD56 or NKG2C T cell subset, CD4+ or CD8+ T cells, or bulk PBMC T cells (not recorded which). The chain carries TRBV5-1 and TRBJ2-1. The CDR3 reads CASSLIYEQFF. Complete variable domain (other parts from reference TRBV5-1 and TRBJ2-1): KAGVTQTPRYLIKTRGQQVTLSCSPISGHRSVSWYQQTPGQGLQFLFEYFSETQRNKGNFPGRFSGRQFSNSRSEMNVSTLELGDSALYLCASSLIYEQFFGPGTRLTVL.